Presented here are 28 T cell receptor beta chains from one specimen sequenced in a study of somatic mutations in cytotoxic T cells in rheumatoid arthritis. The repertoire was sequenced with immunoSEQ multiplex PCR; TCRdb's copy has only in-frame clones and lacks some. Here the sample spans some 670 clones, around 77% being singletons. Sequencing was performed on synovial fluid. These receptors were collected from a man in his sixties or seventies with rheumatoid arthritis.

The chain has TRBV18 and TRBJ2-7; 13 bases line up with TRBD2. From germline, CDR1 is KGHSH and CDR2 LQKENI. The CDR3 contains 16 residues. Trimming at V came to 5 bases and at J to 0 bases, leaving 4 bases not matched to a gene. The CDR3 here is CASSSGLAGSSYEQYF. CDR3 coding DNA: TGTGCCAGCTCATCGGGACTAGCGGGGAGCTCCTACGAGCAGTACTTC.

Worth noting for this clone: The same CDR3 is also encoded by other DNA sequences in this sample. V is TRBV2 and J is TRBJ2-5; maybe TRBD2 (5 bases). The CDR3 has 17 residues. V was cut by 1 base and J by 1 base, with 16 bases left in between. Looked up from germline, CDR1 is SNHLY and CDR2 is FYNNEI. Here the CDR3 reads CASSEGLARTVQETQYF. CDR3 DNA sequence: TGTGCCAGCAGTGAAGGGTTAGCGAGAACTGTCCAAGAGACCCAGTACTTC.

This clone was detected once. The chain combines TRBV5-5 with TRBJ2-7; weak D call: TRBD1 (6 bases). This CDR3 is 15 amino acids long. The germline CDR1 and CDR2 sequences are SGHKS and YYEKEE (reference sequence). Trimming took 5 bases from V and 0 from J, leaving 15 bases between them. The CDR3 coding sequence is TGTGCCAGCAGGTACCGGGACACTCGCTCCTACGAGCAGTACTTC. Translating gives CASRYRDTRSYEQYF. The full variable domain, in which reference TRBV5-5 and TRBJ2-7 provide the parts outside the CDR3, is DAGVTQSPTHLIKTRGQQVTLRCSPISGHKSVSWYQQVLGQGPQFIFQYYEKEERGRGNFPDRFSARQFPNYSSELNVNALLLGDSALYLCASRYRDTRSYEQYFGPGTRLTVT.

V and J are TRBV13 and TRBJ1-3; 7 positions match TRBD1. The CDR3 extends over 17 amino acids. With V trimmed by 5 bases and J by 0 bases, 10 bases remained unmatched. CDR1 and CDR2 (germline): PRHDT, FYEKMQ (reference sequence). CDR3 coding DNA: TGTGCCAGCAGCACCGGGACAGCTTATAGCTCTGGAAACACCATATATTTT. It is translated as CASSTGTAYSSGNTIYF.

The chain links TRBV10-1 to TRBJ1-2, with TRBD1 matching over 9 bases. The CDR3 covers 13 residues. CDR1 is WNHNN and CDR2 is SYGVQD in the germline V gene (reference sequence). The J segment lost 7 bases and the V segment lost 6 bases, leaving 6 bases of the junction unmatched. CDR3 sequence: CASRPGQGPGYTF. CDR3 nucleotides: TGCGCCAGCAGACCGGGACAGGGACCTGGCTACACCTTC.

This rearrangement joins TRBV9 to TRBJ2-7; D perhaps matches TRBD2 (6 bases). The CDR3 has 15 residues. Germline V gene data show CDR1 as SGDLS and CDR2 as YYNGEE. With 3 bases removed from V and 1 base from J, the gap between germline ends came to 14 bases. Written as DNA, the CDR3 is TGTGCCAGCAGCGGTAACGGGGGTGGGTCCTACGAGCAGTACTTC. Translation: CASSGNGGGSYEQYF.

This sequence joins TRBV10-3 and TRBJ2-3; 8 positions match TRBD2. V lost 4 bases and J lost 7; bases outside the gene matches: 10. The CDR3 is 15 residues long. In germline, CDR1 is ENHRY, CDR2 SYGVKD. CDR3 nucleotides: TGTGCCATCAGTGTTCTTTCGGGGGGGCTTTATACGCAGTATTTT. Translated: CAISVLSGGLYTQYF.

The J gene is TRBJ2-3, the V gene TRBV6-5; D is unclear. V lost 7 bases and J 5 bases, leaving 10 bases between the germline ends. In germline, CDR1 is MNHEY, CDR2 SVGAGI. CDR3 length: 12 amino acids. The CDR3 reads CASNSGGDTQYF. The CDR3 coding sequence is TGTGCCAGCAACTCCGGCGGAGATACGCAGTATTTT.

This chain joins TRBV19 and TRBJ2-3, with 10 bases identical to TRBD2. The CDR3 runs 14 residues. With V trimmed by 3 bases and J by 6 bases, 3 bases remained unmatched. The V gene's germline CDR1 is LNHDA and CDR2 SQIVND (reference sequence). CDR3 loop: CASSITSGVDTQYF. For the CDR3, the DNA is TGTGCCAGTAGTATTACTAGCGGGGTGGATACGCAGTATTTT.

The chain combines TRBV18 with TRBJ2-3; TRBD2 agrees at 7 bases. Germline-derived CDR1 and CDR2 are KGHSH and LQKENI. The CDR3 covers 15 residues. The ends lost 6 bases at V and 0 bases at J; junction bases unmatched: 6. The CDR3 sequence is CASSIREASTDTQYF. CDR3 in DNA: TGTGCCAGCTCCATCCGGGAGGCTAGCACAGATACGCAGTATTTT.

This clone was picked up a small number of times. The chain links TRBV16 to TRBJ1-4; 9 bases map to TRBD1. The CDR3 length is 14 residues. The germline gives CDR1 KGHSY, CDR2 FQNENV. The V gene end was trimmed by 3 bases and the J gene end by 8 bases; junction bases not matched to a gene: 4. For the CDR3, the DNA is TGTGCCAGCAGCCAGGACAGGGGTCTCGAAAAACTGTTTTTT. As protein: CASSQDRGLEKLFF. The full variable domain, its missing parts supplied by reference TRBV16 and TRBJ1-4, is GEEVAQTPKHLVRGEGQKAKLYCAPIKGHSYVFWYQQVLKNEFKFLISFQNENVFDETGMPKERFSAKCLPNSPCSLEIQATKLEDSAVYFCASSQDRGLEKLFFGSGTQLSVL.

The sample holds one count of this clone. The chain employs TRBV29-1 and TRBJ1-4; 10 nucleotides line up with TRBD1. This CDR3 is built from 15 residues. V dropped 6 bases and J dropped 10; count of bases not matched to a gene: 14. CDR1 and CDR2 (germline): SQVTM, ANQGSEA. CDR3 protein: CSVTPVGTGDGKLFF. The CDR3 DNA is TGCAGCGTCACCCCGGTGGGGACAGGGGATGGAAAACTGTTTTTT.

This chain uses TRBV7-6 with TRBJ1-2; 9 bases fit TRBD1. In germline, CDR1 is SGHVS, CDR2 FNYEAQ. The CDR3 sequence is 16 residues long. J lost 4 bases, V lost 5 bases, and 11 bases had no gene match. CDR3 nucleotides: TGTGCCAGCAGCGACAGGGGGAGTACGGGGATCTATGGCTACACCTTC. It is translated as CASSDRGSTGIYGYTF.

V is TRBV28 and J is TRBJ1-2, with a weak D call TRBD1 (6 bases). The CDR3 totals 15 residues. The V gene lost 5 bases and the J gene lost 3 bases, with 16 bases spanning the gap. Germline loops: CDR1 MDHEN, CDR2 SYDVKM. The DNA for the CDR3 is TGTGCCAGCAGTCCCCCCCGCGGGGGCTACTATGGCTACACCTTC. Its translation is CASSPPRGGYYGYTF.

The count of this clone is one. The rearrangement joins TRBV11-3 to TRBJ2-2; TRBD1 matches 8 bases. The CDR3 runs to 16 residues. The junction had 9 bases not matched to a gene; V was cut back by 5 bases and J by 4 bases. Per germline, CDR1 SGHNT and CDR2 YENEEA. CDR3 sequence: CASSPTGAWGTGELFF. CDR3 bases: TGTGCCAGCAGCCCGACAGGGGCCTGGGGCACCGGGGAGCTGTTTTTT. Full variable domain (rest looked up from reference TRBV11-3 and TRBJ2-2): EAGVVQSPRYKIIEKKQPVAFWCNPISGHNTLYWYLQNLGQGPELLIRYENEEAVDDSQLPKDRFSAERLKGVDSTLKIQPAELGDSAVYLCASSPTGAWGTGELFFGEGSRLTVL.

The rearrangement links TRBV19 to TRBJ1-4, with 8 nucleotides matching TRBD1. Germline lookup yields CDR1 LNHDA and CDR2 SQIVND (reference sequence). This CDR3 has 17 residues. Trimming took 3 bases from V and 1 from J; bases not matched to a gene: 7. Written as DNA, the CDR3 is TGTGCCAGTAGTATCCGCGGGACAGGTGGAACTAATGAAAAACTGTTTTTT. This sequence encodes CASSIRGTGGTNEKLFF.

The chain joins TRBV18 to TRBJ1-2, with TRBD1 matching 8 bases. Per germline, CDR1 KGHSH and CDR2 LQKENI. The CDR3 sequence is 14 residues long. After removal of 3 bases from V and 4 bases from J, the junction contained 4 bases not matched to a gene. CDR3 sequence (DNA): TGTGCCAGCTCACCGGGACAGGCCCTCTATGGCTACACCTTC. This encodes CASSPGQALYGYTF.

This chain joins TRBV11-2 and TRBJ2-7; tentative D call: TRBD2 (6 bases). This CDR3 has 12 amino acids. Between the trimmed V and J ends, which lost 5 bases and 4 bases, there was a span of 9 bases. Germline CDR1 reads SGHAT; CDR2 reads FQNNGV. The CDR3 sequence is CASSRESYEQYF. CDR3 coding DNA: TGTGCCAGCAGCCGGGAGTCTTACGAGCAGTACTTC.

The chain is built from TRBV5-1 and TRBJ1-2; 7 bases fit TRBD1. The CDR3 runs to 17 residues. From germline, CDR1 is SGHRS and CDR2 YFSETQ. After removal of 0 bases from V and 2 bases from J, the junction contained 10 bases not matched to a gene. The CDR3 DNA follows: TGCGCCAGCAGCTTGGCCGGGGGACAGCGTCGCAACTATGGCTACACCTTC. Translating gives CASSLAGGQRRNYGYTF.

The chain uses TRBV2 and TRBJ1-5; tentative D call: TRBD1 (6 bases). The germline V gene encodes CDR1 SNHLY and CDR2 FYNNEI. CDR3 length equals 14 residues. V was cut by 2 bases and J by 6 bases, with 11 bases left in between. The CDR3: CASSETGSAQPQHF. CDR3 coding DNA: TGTGCCAGCAGTGAAACAGGGTCCGCTCAGCCCCAGCATTTT.

The CDR3 protein is CASSFQGSTYEQYF. CDR3 nucleotide sequence: TGTGCCAGCAGCTTCCAGGGGAGTACCTACGAGCAGTACTTC. The chain joins TRBV5-4 to TRBJ2-7, with D maybe TRBD1 (6 bases). V was clipped by 2 bases and J by 2 bases, with 11 bases between them. There are 14 residues in the CDR3. Germline V gives CDR1 SGHNT, CDR2 YYREEE (reference sequence).

Note on this clone: The sample has other DNA sequences that encode this CDR3 too. The chain couples TRBV2 to TRBJ2-1; D might be TRBD1 (5 bases). CDR1 and CDR2 from the germline V gene are SNHLY and FYNNEI. This CDR3 is 15 amino acids long. The ends were cut back, 5 bases at V and 8 bases at J, with 19 bases in the middle. CDR3 region: CASSQDQTGSDEQFF. CDR3 bases: TGTGCCAGCAGTCAGGACCAAACAGGTTCGGATGAGCAGTTCTTC.

This clone showed up just a few times. The chain links TRBV6-5 to TRBJ1-6; D uncertain. CDR1 is MNHEY and CDR2 is SVGAGI in the germline V gene. The CDR3 spans 16 residues. V was pared by 2 bases and J by 6 bases, with 14 bases between. CDR3 sequence reads: CASSYLGAGGNSPLHF. The CDR3 DNA reads TGTGCCAGCAGTTACCTCGGCGCGGGTGGTAATTCACCCCTCCACTTT.

The rearrangement links TRBV2 to TRBJ2-5; 8 bases are a match to TRBD2. Trimming cost V 3 bases and J 5 bases; bases outside gene matches: 11. CDR1 SNHLY and CDR2 FYNNEI come from the germline V gene. The length of the CDR3 is 16 residues. Here the CDR3 DNA reads TGTGCCAGCAGTGAGAGCCCGCGGGGGGCAGTGGAGACCCAGTACTTC. This codes for CASSESPRGAVETQYF.

The chain carries TRBV2 and TRBJ1-1; D gene ambiguous. V lost 6 bases and J 5 bases, leaving 13 bases between the germline ends. Germline CDR1 and CDR2: SNHLY and FYNNEI. The CDR3 contains 13 residues. The DNA for the CDR3 is TGTGCCAGCAGGGGAGGGTCGGGGACTGAAGCTTTCTTT. Its translation: CASRGGSGTEAFF. Using reference TRBV2 and TRBJ1-1 for the parts outside the CDR3, the full variable domain is EPEVTQTPSHQVTQMGQEVILRCVPISNHLYFYWYRQILGQKVEFLVSFYNNEISEKSEIFDDQFSVERPDGSNFTLKIRSTKLEDSAMYFCASRGGSGTEAFFGQGTRLTVV.

This chain links TRBV6-1 with TRBJ2-3; weak D call: TRBD2 (7 bases). V was cut by 0 bases and J by 4 bases, with 14 bases left in between. CDR1 MNHNS and CDR2 SASEGT come from the germline V gene. The CDR3 spans 16 residues. CDR3 sequence reads: CASSEASGGGADTQYF. The CDR3 bases are TGTGCCAGCAGTGAAGCTAGCGGAGGGGGGGCAGATACGCAGTATTTT.

This clone is a singleton in its sample. V is TRBV18 and J is TRBJ2-2; possible D gene TRBD2, 6 bases. Germline V gene lookup returns CDR1 KGHSH and CDR2 LQKENI. V was cut by 9 bases and J by 0 bases, with 17 bases left in between. The CDR3 is 16 amino acids. The CDR3 coding sequence is TGTGCCAGTAGGAGGGAGCTTTCCGCGAACACCGGGGAGCTGTTTTTT. It is translated as CASRRELSANTGELFF. The whole variable domain, remainder taken from reference TRBV18 and TRBJ2-2, is NAGVMQNPRHLVRRRGQEARLRCSPMKGHSHVYWYRQLPEEGLKFMVYLQKENIIDESGMPKERFSAEFPKEGPSILRIQQVVRGDSAAYFCASRRELSANTGELFFGEGSRLTVL.

The chain uses TRBV6-1 and TRBJ2-7; D unresolved. CDR3 length: 13 amino acids. The germline gives CDR1 MNHNS, CDR2 SASEGT. V was pared by 0 bases and J by 6 bases, with 9 bases between. CDR3 residues: CASSEALPSEQYF. The DNA of the CDR3 is TGTGCCAGCAGTGAAGCTCTACCCTCCGAGCAGTACTTC.